The clone carrying this T cell receptor (beta chain) showed up just a few times. This entry belongs to a study of radiation and T cells in renal cell carcinoma. Regarding time point: blood 4 weeks post-SBRT, at nephrectomy. Sample treatment: 15 Gy SBRT to primary tumor, nephrectomy 4 weeks later. Serial blood draws occurred at baseline and 2 and 4 weeks post-SBRT. This renal cell carcinoma was of the clear cell type. TCRdb's copy holds only in-frame clones and misses some; the assay was immunoSEQ multiplex PCR. The sample lists roughly 160,000 clones; about 87% were seen once. The TCR sequence derives from a woman in her fifties or sixties with renal cell carcinoma. Material: blood, obtained from a patient whose treatment included radiotherapy and nephrectomy.

The CDR3 DNA follows: TGTGCCAGCAAACAGGGGGCTGGTCAGCCCCAGCATTTT. Translation: CASKQGAGQPQHF. The gene calls are TRBV6-1 and TRBJ1-5, with TRBD1 matching over 9 bases. The CDR3 is 13 residues long. Germline loops: CDR1 MNHNS, CDR2 SASEGT. Losses at the gene ends were 7 bases for V and 6 bases for J; bases not matched to a gene: 4.